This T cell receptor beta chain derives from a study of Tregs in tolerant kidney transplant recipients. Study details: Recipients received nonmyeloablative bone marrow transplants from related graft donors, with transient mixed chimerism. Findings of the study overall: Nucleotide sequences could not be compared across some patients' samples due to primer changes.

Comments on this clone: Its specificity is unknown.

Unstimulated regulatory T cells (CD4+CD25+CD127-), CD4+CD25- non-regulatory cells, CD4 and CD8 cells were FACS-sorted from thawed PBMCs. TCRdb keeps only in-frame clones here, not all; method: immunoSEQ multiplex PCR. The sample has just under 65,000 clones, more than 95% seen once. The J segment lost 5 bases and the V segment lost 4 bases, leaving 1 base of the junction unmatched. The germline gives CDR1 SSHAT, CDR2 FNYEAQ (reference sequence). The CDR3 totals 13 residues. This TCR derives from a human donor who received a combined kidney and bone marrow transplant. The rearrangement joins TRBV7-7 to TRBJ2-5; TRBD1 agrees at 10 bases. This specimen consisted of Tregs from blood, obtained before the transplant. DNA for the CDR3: TGTGCCAGCAGCTGGACAGGGGGGGAGACCCAGTACTTC. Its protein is CASSWTGGETQYF.